The 25 T cell receptor beta chains presented below share a single source sample, sequenced in a study of radiotherapy plus CTLA-4 blockade in lung cancer. TCRdb keeps only in-frame clones here, not all; method: immunoSEQ multiplex PCR. This sample has some 73,000 clones, with over 65% found just once. The sample was peripheral blood, taken from a patient treated with radiotherapy plus ipilimumab. These receptors originate from a human donor with non-small cell lung cancer whose response to radiotherapy plus ipilimumab could not be evaluated.

The V and J genes are TRBV9 and TRBJ2-7; 7 nucleotides align to TRBD1. Germline CDR1 reads SGDLS; CDR2 reads YYNGEE. CDR3 length: 13 amino acids. The junction had 0 bases not matched to a gene; V was cut back by 3 bases and J by 0 bases. The CDR3 region is CASSGDSSYEQYF. In DNA form, the CDR3 reads TGTGCCAGCAGCGGGGACAGCTCCTACGAGCAGTACTTC.

The V and J genes are TRBV7-9 and TRBJ2-7, with 11 bases fitting TRBD1. CDR1 is SEHNR and CDR2 is FQNEAQ in the germline V gene (reference sequence). With V trimmed by 5 bases and J by 5 bases, 8 bases remained unmatched. The CDR3 has 15 amino acids. The CDR3 nucleotides read TGTGCCAGCAGCCACCGGGACAGGGGGTTCAACGAGCAGTACTTC. The encoded protein is CASSHRDRGFNEQYF.

The V gene is TRBV25-1, the J gene TRBJ1-2; 10 bases are shared with TRBD1. V dropped 5 bases and J dropped 8; count of bases not matched to a gene: 11. This CDR3 region has 15 residues. The germline V gene encodes CDR1 MGHDK and CDR2 SYGVNS. The CDR3: CASSKGFGTGEGYTF. In nucleotides, the CDR3 is TGTGCCAGCAGTAAGGGCTTCGGGACAGGGGAAGGCTACACCTTC.

The rearrangement links TRBV7-9 to TRBJ1-6, with D possibly TRBD1 on 5 matching bases. Trimming pared 5 bases from V and 7 bases from J, leaving 12 bases between. Germline CDR1 is SEHNR and CDR2 is FQNEAQ (reference sequence). The CDR3 has 14 amino acids. The CDR3 loop reads CASSPGLANSPLHF. The DNA of the CDR3 is TGTGCCAGCAGCCCGGGACTGGCGAATTCACCCCTCCACTTT.

The CDR3 coding sequence is TGTGCCAGCAGCATTGGGACAGGGGTTTACCCCGGGGAGCTGTTTTTT. Protein sequence: CASSIGTGVYPGELFF. The gene calls are TRBV7-9 and TRBJ2-2, with 10 bases identical to TRBD1. The CDR3 runs 16 residues. Per germline, CDR1 SEHNR and CDR2 FQNEAQ (reference sequence). The trim removed 5 bases at V and 6 bases at J, leaving 9 bases unmatched. The whole variable domain, filled in from reference TRBV7-9 and TRBJ2-2, reads DTGVSQNPRHKITKRGQNVTFRCDPISEHNRLYWYRQTLGQGPEFLTYFQNEAQLEKSRLLSDRFSAERPKGSFSTLEIQRTEQGDSAMYLCASSIGTGVYPGELFFGEGSRLTVL.

The V call is TRBV18, the J call TRBJ2-2; no firm D call. CDR1 KGHSH and CDR2 LQKENI come from the germline V gene. This CDR3 contains 15 residues. The V gene lost 6 bases and the J gene lost 4 bases, with 15 bases spanning the gap. CDR3 amino acids: CASSPSSAFTGELFF. CDR3 DNA: TGTGCCAGCTCCCCATCATCCGCGTTCACCGGGGAGCTGTTTTTT.

This CDR3 reads CASSRIVTGRGNYGYTF. The CDR3 DNA is TGTGCCAGCAGCCGCATTGTTACAGGGCGTGGAAACTATGGCTACACCTTC. J is TRBJ1-2 and V is TRBV7-6, with D possibly TRBD1 on 6 matching bases. The CDR3 consists of 17 residues. Germline-derived CDR1 and CDR2 are SGHVS and FNYEAQ. Trimming removed 5 bases at V and 2 bases at J, with 21 bases between.

This clone has a single count. V usage is TRBV7-6 and J usage is TRBJ1-1, with D perhaps TRBD1 (5 bases). Germline CDR1 and CDR2: SGHVS and FNYEAQ. The CDR3 has 14 residues. Trimming removed 4 bases at V and 6 bases at J, with 15 bases between. The CDR3, as DNA: TGTGCCAGCAGCTCCGCAGGGAGGGTGGCTGAAGCTTTCTTT. Translated, it gives CASSSAGRVAEAFF.

This clone has just one count. CDR3 nucleotides: TGTGCCAGCAGTGAAAGAAGGGGGCACGGCTACACCTTC. Translation gives CASSERRGHGYTF. The chain carries TRBV25-1 and TRBJ1-2; 7 bases map to TRBD1. After removal of 2 bases from V and 8 bases from J, the junction contained 5 bases not matched to a gene. Germline values: CDR1 MGHDK, CDR2 SYGVNS. The CDR3 extends over 13 amino acids.

This clone was seen ten or more times. This sequence joins TRBV19 and TRBJ1-2; a possible D gene is TRBD1 (6 bases). The V and J ends lost 6 bases and 5 bases respectively, with 16 bases between them. Looked up from germline, CDR1 is LNHDA and CDR2 is SQIVND (reference sequence). This CDR3 region has 14 residues. The CDR3 reads CASRLAQGMYGYTF. CDR3 in DNA: TGTGCCAGTAGACTCGCGCAGGGGATGTATGGCTACACCTTC.

The gene calls are TRBV6-5 and TRBJ1-6; 7 bases match TRBD1. V was pared by 5 bases and J by 8 bases, with 3 bases of the junction left unmatched. There are 13 residues in the CDR3. Germline CDR1 reads MNHEY; CDR2 reads SVGAGI. CDR3 residues: CASSTGTDSPLHF. The CDR3 DNA reads TGTGCCAGCAGTACAGGGACAGATTCACCCCTCCACTTT.

The chain links TRBV6-4 to TRBJ2-1; possibly TRBD2 for D (6 bases). The CDR3 runs 15 residues. V lost 4 bases, J lost 7 bases, and 17 bases lay in between. Germline CDR1 is MRHNA and CDR2 is SNTAGT. CDR3 in amino acids: CASSAILAARNEQFF. The CDR3 nucleotides read TGTGCCAGCAGTGCCATCTTAGCGGCTCGGAATGAGCAGTTCTTC.

The chain carries TRBV4-1 and TRBJ2-1; 10 bases line up with TRBD2. The CDR3 extends over 18 amino acids. Germline CDR1 is MGHRA and CDR2 is YSYEKL. With V trimmed by 6 bases and J by 0 bases, 11 bases remained unmatched. The CDR3 nucleotides are TGCGCCAGCAGTCCCGGGACTAGCGCCACCAGCTCCTACAATGAGCAGTTCTTC. It is translated as CASSPGTSATSSYNEQFF.

This clone has a handful of counts. The same CDR3 arises from other DNA sequences in this sample as well. V usage is TRBV6-5 and J usage is TRBJ2-3; tentatively, D is TRBD2 (5 bases). Germline V CDR1 and CDR2: MNHEY, SVGAGI. V was cut by 6 bases and J by 1 base, with 11 bases left in between. This CDR3 contains 14 residues. CDR3: CASRSGLGTDTQYF. The CDR3 region has the DNA TGTGCCAGCAGGTCAGGACTTGGCACAGATACGCAGTATTTT.

The rearrangement joins TRBV11-3 to TRBJ2-7; the match to TRBD2 covers 7 bases. The CDR3 has 14 residues. Germline V gives CDR1 SGHNT, CDR2 YENEEA. After removal of 5 bases from V and 2 bases from J, the junction contained 6 bases not matched to a gene. The CDR3 is CASSPRDYTYEQYF. CDR3 DNA sequence: TGTGCCAGCAGCCCCCGGGACTACACCTACGAGCAGTACTTC. The full variable domain, with the rest looked up from reference TRBV11-3 and TRBJ2-7, is EAGVVQSPRYKIIEKKQPVAFWCNPISGHNTLYWYLQNLGQGPELLIRYENEEAVDDSQLPKDRFSAERLKGVDSTLKIQPAELGDSAVYLCASSPRDYTYEQYFGPGTRLTVT.

Ten or more counts support this clone. The genes are TRBV10-3 and TRBJ2-1; 14 bases agree with TRBD2. CDR1 and CDR2 from the germline V gene are ENHRY and SYGVKD. The length of the CDR3 is 15 residues. With V trimmed by 2 bases and J by 8 bases, 2 bases remained unmatched. This CDR3 is CAISEPGLAGDEQFF. CDR3 DNA sequence: TGTGCCATCAGTGAGCCGGGACTAGCGGGAGATGAGCAGTTCTTC.

The gene calls are TRBV2 and TRBJ2-2, with a weak D call TRBD1 (6 bases). V was cut by 6 bases and J by 5 bases, with 16 bases left in between. The germline CDR1 and CDR2 sequences are SNHLY and FYNNEI. The CDR3 contains 15 residues. In nucleotides, the CDR3 is TGTGCCAGCAGCCCAAACAGGGAAGATACCGGGGAGCTGTTTTTT. Its protein product is CASSPNREDTGELFF.

This chain joins TRBV7-2 and TRBJ1-1; the match to TRBD1 covers 7 bases. The germline CDR1 and CDR2 sequences are SGHTA and FQGNSA. The CDR3 totals 14 residues. The V gene end was trimmed by 4 bases and the J gene end by 6 bases; junction bases not matched to a gene: 8. CDR3 coding DNA: TGTGCCAGCAGCTATCCACCAGGGGGGCCTGAAGCTTTCTTT. Protein sequence: CASSYPPGGPEAFF.

This clone was seen just once. The chain joins TRBV6-1 to TRBJ2-7; D may be TRBD1 (5 bases). The length of the CDR3 is 13 residues. V lost 6 bases to trimming and J lost 5 bases, with 14 bases between them. The germline V gene has CDR1 MNHNS and CDR2 SASEGT. In DNA form, the CDR3 reads TGTGCCAGCAGGGGGCCCCACGGGCACGAGCAGTACTTC. Encoded protein: CASRGPHGHEQYF.

As concerns this clone: Distinct nucleotide sequences in the sample also encode this CDR3. The gene calls are TRBV9 and TRBJ1-6; tentative D call: TRBD1 (6 bases). V lost 3 bases and J lost 4, with 20 bases in between. The CDR3 is 18 amino acids. CDR1 is SGDLS, CDR2 YYNGEE, per germline. CDR3 DNA sequence: TGTGCCAGCAGCGCCAGTATATATAGGACAGATTATAATTCACCCCTCCACTTT. This encodes CASSASIYRTDYNSPLHF.

J is TRBJ2-3 and V is TRBV5-1, with a weak D call TRBD2 (6 bases). Germline values: CDR1 SGHRS, CDR2 YFSETQ. With 6 bases removed from V and 2 bases from J, the gap between germline ends came to 22 bases. The CDR3 extends over 17 amino acids. The CDR3 nucleotides are TGCGCCAGCAACACGGGACTCACCGACCATCCCACAGATACGCAGTATTTT. This encodes CASNTGLTDHPTDTQYF.

The CDR3 here is CASSLSVFPGERQETQYF. In DNA, the CDR3 is TGTGCCAGCAGCTTAAGCGTGTTTCCGGGGGAGCGACAAGAGACCCAGTACTTC. The chain joins TRBV7-3 to TRBJ2-5; D may be TRBD2 (6 bases). The CDR3 is made up of 18 amino acids. Trimming pared 1 base from V and 2 bases from J, leaving 20 bases between. Germline CDR1 is SGHTA and CDR2 is FQGTGA. Complete variable domain (other parts from reference TRBV7-3 and TRBJ2-5): GAGVSQTPSNKVTEKGKYVELRCDPISGHTALYWYRQSLGQGPEFLIYFQGTGAADDSGLPNDRFFAVRPEGSVSTLKIQRTERGDSAVYLCASSLSVFPGERQETQYFGPGTRLLVL.

The chain links TRBV5-4 to TRBJ1-5; D possibly corresponds to TRBD1 (5 bases). V lost 2 bases and J 6 bases, leaving 15 bases between the germline ends. CDR1 and CDR2 (germline): SGHNT, YYREEE (reference sequence). This CDR3 has 15 residues. CDR3 coding DNA: TGTGCCAGCAGCTTACCAGGGTTTTTTAGTCAGCCCCAGCATTTT. Translation gives CASSLPGFFSQPQHF.

This clone was seen only a few times. The germline gene is not matched at one end of the junction; a read error may be the cause. This rearrangement joins TRBV4-1 to TRBJ2-7; D might be TRBD2 (5 bases). Germline V gene data show CDR1 as MGHRA and CDR2 as YSYEKL. This CDR3 has 15 residues. The CDR3 region is CASSQDSEAPYEQYF. DNA of the CDR3: TGTGCCAGCAGCCAAGATAGCGAGGCACCCTACGAGCAGTACTTC.

The chain couples TRBV7-2 to TRBJ2-7, with TRBD1 identical over 7 bases. Germline V lookup: CDR1 SGHTA, CDR2 FQGNSA. Trimming cost V 4 bases and J 1 base; bases outside gene matches: 4. The CDR3 length is 14 residues. The CDR3 is CASSSPGQSYEQYF. In nucleotides, the CDR3 is TGTGCCAGCAGCTCGCCGGGACAGTCCTACGAGCAGTACTTC.